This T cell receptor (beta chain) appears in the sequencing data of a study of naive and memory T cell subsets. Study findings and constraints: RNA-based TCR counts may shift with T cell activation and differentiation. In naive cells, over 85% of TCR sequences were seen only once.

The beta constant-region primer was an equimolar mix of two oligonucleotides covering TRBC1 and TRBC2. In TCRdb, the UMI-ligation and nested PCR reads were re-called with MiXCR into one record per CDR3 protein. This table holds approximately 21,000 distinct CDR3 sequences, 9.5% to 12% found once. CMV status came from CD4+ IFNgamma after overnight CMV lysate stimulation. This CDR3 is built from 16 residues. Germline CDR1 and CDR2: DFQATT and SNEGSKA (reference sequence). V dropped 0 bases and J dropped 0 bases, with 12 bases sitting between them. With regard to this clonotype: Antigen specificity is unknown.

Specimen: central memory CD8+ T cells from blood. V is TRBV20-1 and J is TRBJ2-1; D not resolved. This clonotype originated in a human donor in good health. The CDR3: CSARDLGKSSYNEQFF. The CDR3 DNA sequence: TGCAGTGCTAGAGATCTCGGCAAGAGCTCCTACAATGAGCAGTTCTTC.